What follows is one T cell receptor beta chain and its context. Its antigen is not identified. V shed 0 bases and J 5 bases; nucleotides not matched to a gene: 1. CDR3 size: 15 residues. The germline V gene encodes CDR1 MGHRA and CDR2 YSYEKL. Treatment indicated: 15 to 20 received Ad26.COV2.S at low or high dose, single or two shots; several received placebo; per-sample allocation not given. Samples analyzed were those drawn on day 63 after the first vaccine or placebo injection. This entry comes from a study of Ad26.COV2.S vaccination and SARS-CoV-2 variants. Study-wide context: Enrolled in COV1001, the donor was in the Ad26.COV2.S trial arm, which received the vaccine.

Study outcomes and limitations: Substantial breadth was reportedly displayed by spike-specific CD8+ and CD4+ T cell responses after vaccination.

Data came from immunoSEQ multiplex PCR; TCRdb stores just in-frame clones and leaves some out. The table records roughly 300,000 clones, approximately 90% of them present only once. The clonotype originates from a person aged 18-60 years who received the Ad26.COV2.S COVID-19 vaccine or a placebo. Here the sequenced sample was peripheral blood, taken in a trial of Ad26.COV2.S vaccine versus placebo. The chain employs TRBV4-1 and TRBJ1-4; 9 bases agree with TRBD1. The CDR3 DNA sequence: TGCGCCAGCAGCCAAGAGGGACAGGGAAATGAAAAACTGTTTTTT. This codes for CASSQEGQGNEKLFF.